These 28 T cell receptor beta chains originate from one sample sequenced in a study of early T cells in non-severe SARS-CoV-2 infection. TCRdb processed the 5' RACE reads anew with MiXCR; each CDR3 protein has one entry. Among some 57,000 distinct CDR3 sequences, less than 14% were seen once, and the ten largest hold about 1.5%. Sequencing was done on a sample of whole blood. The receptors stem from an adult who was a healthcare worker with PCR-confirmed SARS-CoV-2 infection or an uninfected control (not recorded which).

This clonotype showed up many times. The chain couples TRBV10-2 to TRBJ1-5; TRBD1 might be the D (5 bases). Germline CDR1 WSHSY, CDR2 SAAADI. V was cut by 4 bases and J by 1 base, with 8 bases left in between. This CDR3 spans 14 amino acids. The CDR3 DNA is TGCGCCAGCAGTGTTGGGGGGAGCAATCAGCCCCAGCATTTT. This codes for CASSVGGSNQPQHF.

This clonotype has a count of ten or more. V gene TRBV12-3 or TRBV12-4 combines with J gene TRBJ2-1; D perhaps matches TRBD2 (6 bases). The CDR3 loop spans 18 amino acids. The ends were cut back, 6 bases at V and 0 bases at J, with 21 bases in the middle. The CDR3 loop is CASSRRDSFRSSYNEQFF. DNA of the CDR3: TGTGCCAGCAGCCGAAGGGACTCCTTCAGGTCCTCCTACAATGAGCAGTTCTTC.

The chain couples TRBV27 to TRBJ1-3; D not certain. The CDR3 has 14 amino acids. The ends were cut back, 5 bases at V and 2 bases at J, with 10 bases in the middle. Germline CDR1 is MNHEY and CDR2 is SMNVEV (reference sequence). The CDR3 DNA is TGTGCCAGCAGTCTGGCAGGAGCTGGAAACACCATATATTTT. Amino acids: CASSLAGAGNTIYF.

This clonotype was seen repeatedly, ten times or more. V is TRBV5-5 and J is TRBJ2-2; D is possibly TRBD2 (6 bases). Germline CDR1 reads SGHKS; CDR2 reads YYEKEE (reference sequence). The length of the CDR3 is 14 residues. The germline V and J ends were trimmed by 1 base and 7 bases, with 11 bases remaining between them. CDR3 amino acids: CASSLSGGGGELFF. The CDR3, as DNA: TGTGCCAGCAGCTTGTCCGGGGGAGGCGGGGAGCTGTTTTTT.

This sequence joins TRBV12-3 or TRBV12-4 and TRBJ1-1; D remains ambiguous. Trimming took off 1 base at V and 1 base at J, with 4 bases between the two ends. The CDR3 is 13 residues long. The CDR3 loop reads CASSLGQNTEAFF. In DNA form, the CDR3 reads TGTGCCAGCAGTTTAGGGCAGAACACTGAAGCTTTCTTT.

The CDR3 DNA reads as TGTGCCAGCTCGGACAGGGGAGTCGGGGAGCTGTTTTTT. It translates to CASSDRGVGELFF. The rearrangement links TRBV19 to TRBJ2-2, with TRBD1 matching over 9 bases. J lost 7 bases, V lost 9 bases, and 6 bases had no gene match. From germline, CDR1 is LNHDA and CDR2 SQIVND (reference sequence). The CDR3 spans 13 residues.

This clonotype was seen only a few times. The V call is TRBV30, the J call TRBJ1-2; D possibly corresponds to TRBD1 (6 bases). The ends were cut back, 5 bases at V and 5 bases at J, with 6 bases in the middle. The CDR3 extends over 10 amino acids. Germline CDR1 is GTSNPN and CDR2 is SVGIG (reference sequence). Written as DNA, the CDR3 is TGTGCCTGGGGACAGTATGGCTACACCTTC. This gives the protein CAWGQYGYTF.

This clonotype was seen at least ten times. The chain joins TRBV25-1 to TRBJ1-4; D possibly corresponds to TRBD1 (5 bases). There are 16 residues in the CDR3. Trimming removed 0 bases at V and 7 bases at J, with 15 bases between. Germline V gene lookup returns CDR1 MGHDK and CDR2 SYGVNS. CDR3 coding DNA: TGTGCCAGCAGTGAATATGTCGGGGGGTCGCGTGAAAAACTGTTTTTT. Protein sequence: CASSEYVGGSREKLFF.

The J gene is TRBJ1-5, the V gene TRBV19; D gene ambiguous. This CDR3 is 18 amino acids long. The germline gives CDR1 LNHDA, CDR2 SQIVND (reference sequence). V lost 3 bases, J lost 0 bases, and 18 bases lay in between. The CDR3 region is CASSIEGGLGYSNQPQHF. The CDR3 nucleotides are TGTGCCAGTAGTATTGAGGGAGGGCTCGGCTATAGCAATCAGCCCCAGCATTTT.

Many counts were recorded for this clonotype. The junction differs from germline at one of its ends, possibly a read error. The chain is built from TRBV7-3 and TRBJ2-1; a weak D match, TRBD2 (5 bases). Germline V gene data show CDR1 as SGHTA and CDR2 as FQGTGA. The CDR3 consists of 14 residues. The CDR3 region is CASSLTRDYNEQFF. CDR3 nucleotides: TGTGCCAGCAGCCTAACCCGGGACTACAATGAGCAGTTCTTC.

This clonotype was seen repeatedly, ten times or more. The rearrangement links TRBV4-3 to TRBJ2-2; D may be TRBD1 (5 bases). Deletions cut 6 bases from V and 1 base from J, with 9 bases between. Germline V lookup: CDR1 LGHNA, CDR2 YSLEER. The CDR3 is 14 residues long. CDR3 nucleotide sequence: TGCGCCAGCAGTTTCGACAGGAACACCGGGGAGCTGTTTTTT. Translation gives CASSFDRNTGELFF.

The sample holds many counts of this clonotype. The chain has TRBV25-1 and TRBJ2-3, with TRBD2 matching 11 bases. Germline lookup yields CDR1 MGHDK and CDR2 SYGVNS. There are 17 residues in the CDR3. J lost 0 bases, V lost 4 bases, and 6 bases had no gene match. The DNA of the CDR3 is TGTGCCAGCAGTGGCCCACTAGCGGGGGCTAGCACAGATACGCAGTATTTT. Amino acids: CASSGPLAGASTDTQYF.

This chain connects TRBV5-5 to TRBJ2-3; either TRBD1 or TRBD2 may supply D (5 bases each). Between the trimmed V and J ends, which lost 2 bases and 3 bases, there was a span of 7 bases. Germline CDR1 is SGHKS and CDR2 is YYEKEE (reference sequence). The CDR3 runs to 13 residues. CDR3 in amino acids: CASSFGATDTQYF. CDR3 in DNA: TGTGCCAGCAGCTTCGGGGCAACAGATACGCAGTATTTT.

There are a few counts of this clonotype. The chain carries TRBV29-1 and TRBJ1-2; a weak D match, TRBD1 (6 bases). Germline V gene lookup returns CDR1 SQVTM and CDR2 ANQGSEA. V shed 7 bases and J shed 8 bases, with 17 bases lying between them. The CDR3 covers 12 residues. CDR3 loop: CSAPGGSGGYTF. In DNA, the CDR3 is TGCAGCGCCCCGGGGGGCAGCGGGGGCTACACCTTC.

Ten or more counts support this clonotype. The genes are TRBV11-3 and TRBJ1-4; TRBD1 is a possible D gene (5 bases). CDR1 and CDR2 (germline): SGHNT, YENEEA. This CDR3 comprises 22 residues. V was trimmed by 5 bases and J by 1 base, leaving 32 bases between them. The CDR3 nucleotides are TGTGCCAGCAGCCTTCGGTCCGCCGCGGGGACTCATAGGGGAAAAACTAATGAAAAACTGTTTTTT. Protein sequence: CASSLRSAAGTHRGKTNEKLFF.

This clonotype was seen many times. CDR3 sequence: CASSLSSLQGTDTQYF. DNA of the CDR3: TGTGCCAGCAGTTTATCTTCTCTTCAGGGGACAGATACGCAGTATTTT. The chain has TRBV27 and TRBJ2-3; a possible D gene is TRBD1 (6 bases). CDR1 MNHEY and CDR2 SMNVEV come from the germline V gene (reference sequence). Between the trimmed V and J ends, which lost 0 bases and 3 bases, there was a span of 13 bases. The CDR3 length is 16 residues.

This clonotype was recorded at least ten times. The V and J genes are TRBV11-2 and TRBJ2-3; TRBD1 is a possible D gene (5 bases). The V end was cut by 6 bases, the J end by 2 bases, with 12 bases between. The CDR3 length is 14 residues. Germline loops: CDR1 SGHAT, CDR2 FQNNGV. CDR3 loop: CASRHGQTTDTQYF. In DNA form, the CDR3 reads TGTGCCAGCAGACACGGACAAACCACAGATACGCAGTATTTT.

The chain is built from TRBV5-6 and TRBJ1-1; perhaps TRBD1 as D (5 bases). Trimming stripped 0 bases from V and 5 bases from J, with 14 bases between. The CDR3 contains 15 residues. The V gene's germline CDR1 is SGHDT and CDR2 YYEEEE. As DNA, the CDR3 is TGTGCCAGCAGCTTGGATGGGTATGGGGGAACTGAAGCTTTCTTT. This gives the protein CASSLDGYGGTEAFF.

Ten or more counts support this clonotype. The CDR3 loop is CASSSKLGTSTDTQYF. The DNA of the CDR3 is TGTGCCAGCAGCTCCAAGTTGGGGACTAGCACAGATACGCAGTATTTT. This chain uses TRBV7-2 with TRBJ2-3, with TRBD2 as a possible D gene (6 bases). Trimming left V 4 bases short and J 0 bases short, with 14 bases between. Germline V gives CDR1 SGHTA, CDR2 FQGNSA. This CDR3 comprises 16 residues.

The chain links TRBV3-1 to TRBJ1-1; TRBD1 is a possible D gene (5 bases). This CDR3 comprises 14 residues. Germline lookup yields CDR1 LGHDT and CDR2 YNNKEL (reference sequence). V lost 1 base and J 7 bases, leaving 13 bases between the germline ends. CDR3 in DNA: TGTGCCAGCAGCCAAGGTTCGGGACGACATGAAGCTTTCTTT. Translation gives CASSQGSGRHEAFF. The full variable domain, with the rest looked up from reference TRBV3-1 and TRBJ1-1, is DTAVSQTPKYLVTQMGNDKSIKCEQNLGHDTMYWYKQDSKKFLKIMFSYNNKELIINETVPNRFSPKSPDKAHLNLHINSLELGDSAVYFCASSQGSGRHEAFFGQGTRLTVV.

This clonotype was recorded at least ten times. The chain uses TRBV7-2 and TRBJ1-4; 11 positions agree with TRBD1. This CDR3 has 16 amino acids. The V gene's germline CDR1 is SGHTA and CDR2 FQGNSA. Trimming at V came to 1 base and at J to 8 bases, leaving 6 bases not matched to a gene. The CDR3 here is CASSLDPGQGGEKLFF. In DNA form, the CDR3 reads TGTGCCAGCAGCTTAGATCCGGGACAGGGGGGAGAAAAACTGTTTTTT.

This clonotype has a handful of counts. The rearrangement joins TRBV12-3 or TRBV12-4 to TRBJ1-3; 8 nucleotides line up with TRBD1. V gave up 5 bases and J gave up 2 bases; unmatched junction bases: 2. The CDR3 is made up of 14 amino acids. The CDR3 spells CASSQTGAGNTIYF. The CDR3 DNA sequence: TGTGCCAGCAGTCAGACAGGGGCTGGAAACACCATATATTTT.

The CDR3 coding sequence is TGCAGCGCCCAGGGAAGGCTGAACACTGAAGCTTTCTTT. Residues: CSAQGRLNTEAFF. V gene TRBV29-1 combines with J gene TRBJ1-1; a possible D gene is TRBD1 (5 bases). The CDR3 spans 13 residues. The V and J ends lost 7 bases and 0 bases respectively, with 12 bases between them. Germline V gives CDR1 SQVTM, CDR2 ANQGSEA.

CDR3 in DNA: TGTGCCAGCAGCAAGAATGGCCGGATAAATGAAAAACTGTTTTTT. Protein product: CASSKNGRINEKLFF. The chain carries TRBV5-4 and TRBJ1-4; no clear D. Germline V CDR1 and CDR2: SGHNT, YYREEE (reference sequence). The CDR3 contains 15 residues. Deletions cut 4 bases from V and 5 bases from J, with 15 bases between.

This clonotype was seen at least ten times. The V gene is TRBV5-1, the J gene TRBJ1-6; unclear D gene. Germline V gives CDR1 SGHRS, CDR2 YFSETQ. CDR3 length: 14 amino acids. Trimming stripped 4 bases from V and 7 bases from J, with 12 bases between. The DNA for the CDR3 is TGCGCCAGCAGCACTGGTCGGTCCAATTCACCCCTCCACTTT. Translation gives CASSTGRSNSPLHF.

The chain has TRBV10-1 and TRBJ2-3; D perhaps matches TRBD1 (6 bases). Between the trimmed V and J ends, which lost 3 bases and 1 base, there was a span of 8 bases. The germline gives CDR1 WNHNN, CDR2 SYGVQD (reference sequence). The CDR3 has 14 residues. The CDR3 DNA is TGCGCCAGCAGTGAACAGGGAGGCACAGATACGCAGTATTTT. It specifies CASSEQGGTDTQYF.

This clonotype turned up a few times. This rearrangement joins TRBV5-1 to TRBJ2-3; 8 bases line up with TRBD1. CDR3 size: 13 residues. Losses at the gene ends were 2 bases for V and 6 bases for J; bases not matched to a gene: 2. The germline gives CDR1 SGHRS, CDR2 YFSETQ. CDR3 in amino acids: CASSFQGADTQYF. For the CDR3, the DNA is TGCGCCAGCAGCTTTCAGGGGGCGGATACGCAGTATTTT. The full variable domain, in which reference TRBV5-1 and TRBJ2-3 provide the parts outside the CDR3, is KAGVTQTPRYLIKTRGQQVTLSCSPISGHRSVSWYQQTPGQGLQFLFEYFSETQRNKGNFPGRFSGRQFSNSRSEMNVSTLELGDSALYLCASSFQGADTQYFGPGTRLTVL.

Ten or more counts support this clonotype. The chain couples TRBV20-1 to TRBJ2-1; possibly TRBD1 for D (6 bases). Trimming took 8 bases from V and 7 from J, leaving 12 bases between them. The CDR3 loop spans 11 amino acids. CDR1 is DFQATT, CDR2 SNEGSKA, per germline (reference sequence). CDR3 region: CSMDRENEQFF. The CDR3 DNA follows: TGCAGTATGGACAGAGAGAATGAGCAGTTCTTC.